These 19 T cell receptor beta chains were sequenced from one sample in a study of blood T cells in healthy people across ages. A second PCR of about 6 to 12 cycles used a sample-barcoded 5' primer and a J-beta primer mix. TCRdb processed the 5' RACE reads anew with MiXCR; each CDR3 protein has one entry. This table holds around 990,000 distinct CDR3 sequences, roughly a quarter found once. The sample also formed part of further work on T cells of mothers and their children.

Sequencing was performed on blood. The receptors come from a girl between 2 and 10 years old in good health.

The chain employs TRBV10-1 and TRBJ2-7; TRBD2 matches 9 bases. Germline loops: CDR1 WNHNN, CDR2 SYGVQD (reference sequence). With V trimmed by 2 bases and J by 4 bases, 3 bases remained unmatched. The CDR3 totals 14 residues. The CDR3 DNA is TGCGCCAGCAGTGAGAGCGGGAGGACTTACGAGCAGTACTTC. Its translation is CASSESGRTYEQYF.

This clonotype was found once. The chain links TRBV5-1 to TRBJ2-5, with D possibly matching TRBD1 (7 bases). This CDR3 is built from 14 residues. Germline CDR1 and CDR2: SGHRS and YFSETQ. The ends were cut back, 3 bases at V and 3 bases at J, with 12 bases in the middle. As DNA, the CDR3 is TGCGCCAGCAGCTGGCGGGACAGCAAAGAGACCCAGTACTTC. This sequence encodes CASSWRDSKETQYF.

This clonotype was counted between two and nine times. For the CDR3, the DNA is TGTGCCAGCAGTTTAGATTTAGGGACTCCCAGCTCCTACGAGCAGTACTTC. It translates to CASSLDLGTPSSYEQYF. The V gene is TRBV12-3 or TRBV12-4, the J gene TRBJ2-5; possible D gene TRBD2, 6 bases. TRBJ2-7 matches the DNA end more closely, so the J call is doubtful. The CDR3 runs to 17 residues.

The chain combines TRBV4-1 with TRBJ1-5; tentatively, D is TRBD1 (5 bases). V dropped 1 base and J dropped 6 bases, with 13 bases sitting between them. Germline V CDR1 and CDR2: MGHRA, YSYEKL. The CDR3 has 15 amino acids. In DNA, the CDR3 is TGCGCCAGCAGCCAAGGTGAGGGAACAGGTCAGCCCCAGCATTTT. Residues: CASSQGEGTGQPQHF.

The gene calls are TRBV10-3 and TRBJ2-1; TRBD2 agrees at 12 bases. The CDR3 runs 15 residues. Germline assignment: CDR1 ENHRY and CDR2 SYGVKD. The ends lost 8 bases at V and 5 bases at J; junction bases unmatched: 7. CDR3 residues: CAIRRLAGDDNEQFF. The CDR3 bases are TGTGCCATCCGAAGACTAGCGGGAGATGACAATGAGCAGTTCTTC.

The chain couples TRBV6-1 to TRBJ2-3; the match to TRBD1 covers 7 bases. CDR1 MNHNS and CDR2 SASEGT come from the germline V gene. J gave up 6 bases and V 8 bases, and 14 bases lay outside the gene matches. The CDR3 is 15 amino acids. CDR3: CASPDRDYRLDTQYF. The CDR3 DNA reads TGTGCCAGCCCCGACAGGGATTATAGGTTGGATACGCAGTATTTT.

The V call is TRBV29-1, the J call TRBJ2-5; TRBD1 agrees at 9 bases. Germline CDR1 and CDR2: SQVTM and ANQGSEA. The length of the CDR3 is 14 residues. The junction had 9 bases not matched to a gene; V was cut back by 5 bases and J by 5 bases. CDR3: CSVTGTGPRETQYF. Here the CDR3 DNA reads TGCAGCGTTACCGGGACAGGGCCCCGGGAGACCCAGTACTTC.

This clonotype was seen more than once but under ten times. The V call is TRBV5-5, the J call TRBJ1-2; D ambiguous. CDR1 and CDR2 (germline): SGHKS, YYEKEE (reference sequence). Between the trimmed V and J ends, which lost 2 bases and 6 bases, there was a span of 14 bases. This CDR3 is built from 14 residues. The CDR3 nucleotides read TGTGCCAGCAGCTTTTCGGGCAGAAACAATGGCTACACCTTC. Its translation is CASSFSGRNNGYTF.

This clonotype has only a few counts. The rearrangement links TRBV12-3 or TRBV12-4 to TRBJ2-5; the D is unclear. The CDR3 sequence is 13 residues long. V dropped 4 bases and J dropped 4 bases, with 10 bases sitting between them. CDR3 sequence: CASSSARTETQYF. The CDR3 coding sequence is TGTGCCAGCAGTTCCGCCCGGACAGAGACCCAGTACTTC.

The chain couples TRBV29-1 to TRBJ2-5; 8 bases are shared with TRBD1. The germline CDR1 and CDR2 sequences are SQVTM and ANQGSEA. V gave up 8 bases and J gave up 5 bases; unmatched junction bases: 7. The CDR3 has 12 residues. The CDR3 DNA follows: TGCAGCATAAGACAGGGGTCGGAGACCCAGTACTTC. Protein product: CSIRQGSETQYF.

This clonotype showed up just a few times. The chain is built from TRBV7-9 and TRBJ2-4, with a possible D match to TRBD1 (5 bases). The CDR3 runs 15 residues. From germline, CDR1 is SEHNR and CDR2 FQNEAQ (reference sequence). The V end lost 1 base, the J end lost 9 bases, and 16 bases lay between the germline ends. CDR3 protein: CASSLDARVIGIQYF. The CDR3 bases are TGTGCCAGCAGCTTAGATGCCAGGGTAATAGGCATTCAGTACTTC.

This clonotype was picked up a small number of times. CDR3 in DNA: TGTGCCAGCGGAGACAGGGTAGGGGCGCAGTACTTC. Protein product: CASGDRVGAQYF. The chain couples TRBV28 to TRBJ2-7; 7 positions agree with TRBD1. The length of the CDR3 is 12 residues. Germline V gene lookup returns CDR1 MDHEN and CDR2 SYDVKM. J gave up 9 bases and V 8 bases, and 10 bases lay outside the gene matches. Supplemented by reference TRBV28 and TRBJ2-7, the full variable domain reads DVKVTQSSRYLVKRTGEKVFLECVQDMDHENMFWYRQDPGLGLRLIYFSYDVKMKEKGDIPEGYSVSREKKERFSLILESASTNQTSMYLCASGDRVGAQYFGPGTRLTVT.

The rearrangement uses TRBV20-1 and TRBJ2-2; D may be TRBD2 (6 bases). Looked up from germline, CDR1 is DFQATT and CDR2 is SNEGSKA (reference sequence). CDR3 length equals 16 residues. Trimming took 3 bases from V and 4 from J, leaving 18 bases between them. CDR3 amino acids: CSARISSAGLTGELFF. In nucleotides, the CDR3 is TGCAGTGCTAGGATTAGTAGTGCGGGACTCACCGGGGAGCTGTTTTTT.

The CDR3: CSVRVSGRAWNEQFF. The CDR3 bases are TGCAGCGTTCGGGTCAGCGGGAGGGCCTGGAATGAGCAGTTCTTC. V and J are TRBV29-1 and TRBJ2-1; TRBD2 matches 10 bases. Losses at the gene ends were 5 bases for V and 7 bases for J; bases not matched to a gene: 11. Germline V gene data show CDR1 as SQVTM and CDR2 as ANQGSEA. CDR3 size: 15 residues.

This clonotype was found many times. The limits of the CDR3 on the DNA are not certain, so only TCRdb's listed CDR3 is given. The chain recombines TRBV28 with TRBJ2-5; the listed D gene, TRBD2, was not tested against the DNA. The CDR3 is 13 amino acids long, termini counted. CDR1 MDHEN and CDR2 SYDVKM come from the germline V gene. CDR3 residues: CASSTSGQETQYF.

The rearrangement joins TRBV28 to TRBJ2-5, with 11 nucleotides matching TRBD2. J gave up 7 bases and V 1 base, and 11 bases lay outside the gene matches. Germline lookup yields CDR1 MDHEN and CDR2 SYDVKM. The CDR3 totals 17 residues. This CDR3 is CASSLFGLAGRPGTQYF. CDR3 DNA sequence: TGTGCCAGCAGTTTATTTGGACTAGCGGGCCGACCTGGGACCCAGTACTTC.

This clonotype was recorded a few times. The V and J genes are TRBV29-1 and TRBJ1-1; D not certain. V was pared by 7 bases and J by 7 bases, with 19 bases between. The CDR3 is 13 residues long. Germline CDR1 SQVTM, CDR2 ANQGSEA. The CDR3 spells CSGAAHIRFEAFF. DNA of the CDR3: TGCAGCGGGGCGGCCCACATAAGATTTGAAGCTTTCTTT.

This clonotype was seen a few times. The J gene is TRBJ1-1, the V gene TRBV3-1; D is undetermined. In germline, CDR1 is LGHDT, CDR2 YNNKEL (reference sequence). Trimming left V 1 base short and J 8 bases short, with 20 bases between. The CDR3 consists of 16 residues. DNA for the CDR3: TGTGCCAGCAGCCAAGTAGGCCTCGGACGCCGCGACGAAGCTTTCTTT. It yields the protein CASSQVGLGRRDEAFF.

Comments on this clonotype: An end of the junction does not agree with germline; a read error may underlie this. The chain couples TRBV5-5 to TRBJ1-1; no firm D call. The CDR3 totals 11 residues. From germline, CDR1 is SGHKS and CDR2 YYEKEE (reference sequence). The CDR3: CASSSLQELEF. The CDR3 DNA is TGTGCCAGCAGCTCCCTTCAGGAGCTGGAGTTT.